The 2 T cell receptor beta chains reported below all come from one sample, sequenced in a study of T cell responses to AZD1222 COVID-19 vaccine. This table comes from immunoSEQ multiplex PCR, and its TCRdb copy is limited to in-frame clones, with some not included. The profile shows 110,000 or so clones, 82% of them singletons. Material: peripheral blood, obtained on day 0 of AZD1222 vaccination. The receptors shown here come from an adult in good health.

The genes are TRBV12-3 or TRBV12-4 and TRBJ1-2; D gene ambiguous. The CDR3 length is 10 residues. The V and J ends lost 8 bases and 9 bases respectively, with 10 bases between them. The CDR3 region has the DNA TGTGCCAGCGGACGTCGGCGCTACACCTTC. This sequence encodes CASGRRRYTF.

This clone was recorded a few times. The chain carries TRBV6-1 and TRBJ1-2; 9 positions match TRBD1. V dropped 2 bases and J dropped 3; count of bases not matched to a gene: 4. Germline assignment: CDR1 MNHNS and CDR2 SASEGT. This CDR3 is built from 15 residues. In DNA, the CDR3 is TGTGCCAGCAGTGAACAACAGGGGGCGGACTATGGCTACACCTTC. Amino acid sequence: CASSEQQGADYGYTF.